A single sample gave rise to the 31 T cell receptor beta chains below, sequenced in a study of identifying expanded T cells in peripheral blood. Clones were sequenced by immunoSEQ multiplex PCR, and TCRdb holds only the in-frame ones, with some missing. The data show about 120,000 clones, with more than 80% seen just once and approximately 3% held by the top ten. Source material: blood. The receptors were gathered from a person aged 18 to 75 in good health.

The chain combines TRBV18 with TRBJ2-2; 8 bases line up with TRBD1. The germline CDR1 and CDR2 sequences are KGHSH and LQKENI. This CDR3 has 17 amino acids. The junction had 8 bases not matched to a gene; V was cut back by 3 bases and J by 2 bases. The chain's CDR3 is CASSPSNRGTNTGELFF. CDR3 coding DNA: TGTGCCAGCTCACCCTCCAACAGGGGGACTAACACCGGGGAGCTGTTTTTT.

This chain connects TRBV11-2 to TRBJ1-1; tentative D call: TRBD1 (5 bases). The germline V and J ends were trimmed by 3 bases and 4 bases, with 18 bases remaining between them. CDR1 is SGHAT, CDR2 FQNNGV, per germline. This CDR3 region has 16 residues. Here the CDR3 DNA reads TGTGCCAGCAGCTTGAGATCGGGGAGGGGTTTCACTGAAGCTTTCTTT. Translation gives CASSLRSGRGFTEAFF. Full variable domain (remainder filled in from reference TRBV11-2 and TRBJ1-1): EAGVAQSPRYKIIEKRQSVAFWCNPISGHATLYWYQQILGQGPKLLIQFQNNGVVDDSQLPKDRFSAERLKGVDSTLKIQPAKLEDSAVYLCASSLRSGRGFTEAFFGQGTRLTVV.

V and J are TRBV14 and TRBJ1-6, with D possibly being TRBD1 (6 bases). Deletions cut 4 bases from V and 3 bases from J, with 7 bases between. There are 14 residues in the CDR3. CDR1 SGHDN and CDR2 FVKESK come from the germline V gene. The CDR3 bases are TGTGCCAGCAGCCGGGGGCACTATAATTCACCCCTCCACTTT. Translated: CASSRGHYNSPLHF.

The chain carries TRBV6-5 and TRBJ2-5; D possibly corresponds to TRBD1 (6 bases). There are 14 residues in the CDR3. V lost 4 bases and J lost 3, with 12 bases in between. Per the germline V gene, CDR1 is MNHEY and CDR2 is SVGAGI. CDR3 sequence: CASSFDRRKETQYF. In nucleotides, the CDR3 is TGTGCCAGCAGTTTTGACAGGAGAAAAGAGACCCAGTACTTC.

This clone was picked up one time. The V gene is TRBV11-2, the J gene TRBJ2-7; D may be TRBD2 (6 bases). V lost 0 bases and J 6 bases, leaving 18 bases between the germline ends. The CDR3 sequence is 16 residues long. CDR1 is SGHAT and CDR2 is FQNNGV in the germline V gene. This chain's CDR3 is CASSLDRGFRAIEQYF. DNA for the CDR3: TGTGCCAGCAGCTTAGATCGGGGGTTTAGGGCTATCGAGCAGTACTTC.

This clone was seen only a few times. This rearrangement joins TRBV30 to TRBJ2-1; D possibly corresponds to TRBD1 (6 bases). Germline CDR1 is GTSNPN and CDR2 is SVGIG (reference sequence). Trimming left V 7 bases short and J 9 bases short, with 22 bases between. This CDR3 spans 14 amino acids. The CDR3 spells CALLVTGSFGEQFF. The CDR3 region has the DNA TGTGCCTTGCTGGTAACAGGGAGTTTTGGTGAGCAGTTCTTC.

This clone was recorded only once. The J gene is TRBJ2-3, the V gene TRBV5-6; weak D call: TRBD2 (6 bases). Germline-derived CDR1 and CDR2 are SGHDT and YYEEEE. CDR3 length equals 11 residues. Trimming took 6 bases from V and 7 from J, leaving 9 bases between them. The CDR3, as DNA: TGTGCCAGCACCGGCGGGAATACGCAGTATTTT. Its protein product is CASTGGNTQYF.

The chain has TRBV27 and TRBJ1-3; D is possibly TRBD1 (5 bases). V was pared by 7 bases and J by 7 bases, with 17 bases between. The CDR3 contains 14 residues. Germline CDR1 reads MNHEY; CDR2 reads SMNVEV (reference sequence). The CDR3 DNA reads TGTGCCAGCACTCCAATGAGTCCAGGGAACACCATATATTTT. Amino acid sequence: CASTPMSPGNTIYF.

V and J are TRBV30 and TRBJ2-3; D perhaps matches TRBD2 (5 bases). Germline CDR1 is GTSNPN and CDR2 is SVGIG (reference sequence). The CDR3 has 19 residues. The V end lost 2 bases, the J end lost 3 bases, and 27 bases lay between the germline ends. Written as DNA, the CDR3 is TGTGCCTGGAGTCTAAGTAGGGTCACTAGGAGGTTGCTGACAGATACGCAGTATTTT. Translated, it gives CAWSLSRVTRRLLTDTQYF.

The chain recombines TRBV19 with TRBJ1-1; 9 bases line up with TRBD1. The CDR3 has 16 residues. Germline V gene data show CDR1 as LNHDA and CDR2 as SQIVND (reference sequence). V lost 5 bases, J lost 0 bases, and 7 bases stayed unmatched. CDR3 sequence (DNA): TGTGCCAGTAGTTTCCGGGACAGGGCCCTGAACACTGAAGCTTTCTTT. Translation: CASSFRDRALNTEAFF.

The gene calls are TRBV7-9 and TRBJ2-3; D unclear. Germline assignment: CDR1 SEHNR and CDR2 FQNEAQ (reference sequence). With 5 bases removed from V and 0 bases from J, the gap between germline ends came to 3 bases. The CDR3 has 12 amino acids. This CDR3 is CASSPSTDTQYF. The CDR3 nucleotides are TGTGCCAGCAGCCCTAGCACAGATACGCAGTATTTT. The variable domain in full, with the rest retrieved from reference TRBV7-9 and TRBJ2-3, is DTGVSQNPRHKITKRGQNVTFRCDPISEHNRLYWYRQTLGQGPEFLTYFQNEAQLEKSRLLSDRFSAERPKGSFSTLEIQRTEQGDSAMYLCASSPSTDTQYFGPGTRLTVL.

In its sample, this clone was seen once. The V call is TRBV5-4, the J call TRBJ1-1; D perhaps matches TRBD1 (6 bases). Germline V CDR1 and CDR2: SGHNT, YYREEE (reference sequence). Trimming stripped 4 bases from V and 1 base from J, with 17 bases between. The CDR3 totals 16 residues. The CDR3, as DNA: TGTGCCAGCAGCCAACAGGGTTGGAGGCCGAACACTGAAGCTTTCTTT. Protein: CASSQQGWRPNTEAFF.

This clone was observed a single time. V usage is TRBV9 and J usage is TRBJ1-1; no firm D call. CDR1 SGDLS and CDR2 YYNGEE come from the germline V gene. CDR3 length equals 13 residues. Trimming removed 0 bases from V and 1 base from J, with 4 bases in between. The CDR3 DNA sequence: TGTGCCAGCAGCGTAGGGACGAACACTGAAGCTTTCTTT. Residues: CASSVGTNTEAFF.

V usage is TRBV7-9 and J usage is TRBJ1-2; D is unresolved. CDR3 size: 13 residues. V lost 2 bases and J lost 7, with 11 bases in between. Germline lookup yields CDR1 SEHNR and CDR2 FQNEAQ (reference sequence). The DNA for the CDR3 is TGTGCCAGCAGCTTAATCGGTAGGAGTGGCTACACCTTC. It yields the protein CASSLIGRSGYTF.

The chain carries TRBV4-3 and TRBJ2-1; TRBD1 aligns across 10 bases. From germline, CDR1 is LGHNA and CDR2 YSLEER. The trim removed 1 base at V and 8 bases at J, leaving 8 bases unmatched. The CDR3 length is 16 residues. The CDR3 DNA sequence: TGCGCCAGCAGCCAAGCCGCCGGGACAGGGGCGGATGAGCAGTTCTTC. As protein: CASSQAAGTGADEQFF.

The CDR3 sequence: CASSLWGGQVNSPLHF. DNA of the CDR3: TGTGCCAGCAGCCTATGGGGGGGTCAGGTGAATTCACCCCTCCACTTT. The V and J genes are TRBV13 and TRBJ1-6; D might be TRBD1 (5 bases). The V end was cut by 5 bases, the J end by 7 bases, with 18 bases between. This CDR3 has 16 residues. Germline V gives CDR1 PRHDT, CDR2 FYEKMQ (reference sequence).

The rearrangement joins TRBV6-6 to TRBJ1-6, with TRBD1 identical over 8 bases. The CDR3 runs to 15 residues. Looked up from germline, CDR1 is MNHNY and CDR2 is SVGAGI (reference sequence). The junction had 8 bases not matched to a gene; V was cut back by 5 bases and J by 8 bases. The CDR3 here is CASSDGQGRHSPLHF. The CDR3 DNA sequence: TGTGCCAGCAGTGACGGACAGGGACGTCATTCACCCCTCCACTTT.

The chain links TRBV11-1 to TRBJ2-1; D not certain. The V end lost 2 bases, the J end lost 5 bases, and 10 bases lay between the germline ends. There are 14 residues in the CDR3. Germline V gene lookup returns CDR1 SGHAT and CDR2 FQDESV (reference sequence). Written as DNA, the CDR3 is TGTGCCAGCAGCTTATACGAAAAGAACAATGAGCAGTTCTTC. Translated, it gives CASSLYEKNNEQFF.

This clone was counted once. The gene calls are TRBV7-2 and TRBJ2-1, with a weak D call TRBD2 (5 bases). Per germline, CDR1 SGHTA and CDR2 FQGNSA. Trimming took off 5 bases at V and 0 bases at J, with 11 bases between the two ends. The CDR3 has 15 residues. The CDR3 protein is CASSPGLSSYNEQFF. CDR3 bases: TGTGCCAGCAGCCCGGGATTGAGCTCCTACAATGAGCAGTTCTTC.

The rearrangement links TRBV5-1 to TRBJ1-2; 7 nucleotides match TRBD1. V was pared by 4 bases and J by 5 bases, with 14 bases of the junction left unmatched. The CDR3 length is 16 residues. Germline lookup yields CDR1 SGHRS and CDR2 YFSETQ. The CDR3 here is CASSQTTMDRSYGYTF. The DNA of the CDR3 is TGCGCCAGCAGCCAAACGACTATGGACAGGAGTTATGGCTACACCTTC.

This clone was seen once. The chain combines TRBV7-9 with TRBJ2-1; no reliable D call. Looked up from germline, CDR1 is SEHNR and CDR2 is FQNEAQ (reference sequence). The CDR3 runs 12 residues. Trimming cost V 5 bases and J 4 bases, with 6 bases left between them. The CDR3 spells CASSPVYNEQFF. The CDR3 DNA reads TGTGCCAGCAGCCCAGTTTACAATGAGCAGTTCTTC.

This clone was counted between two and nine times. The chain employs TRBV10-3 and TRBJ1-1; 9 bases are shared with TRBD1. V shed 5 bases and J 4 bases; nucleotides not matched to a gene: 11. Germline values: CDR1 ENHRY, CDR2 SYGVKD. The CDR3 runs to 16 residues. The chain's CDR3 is CAISPGTGRGTTEAFF. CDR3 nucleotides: TGTGCCATCAGTCCCGGGACAGGGAGAGGGACCACTGAAGCTTTCTTT.

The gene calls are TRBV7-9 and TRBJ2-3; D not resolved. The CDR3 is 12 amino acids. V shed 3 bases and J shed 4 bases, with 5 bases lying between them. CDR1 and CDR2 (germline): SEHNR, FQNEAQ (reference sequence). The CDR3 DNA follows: TGTGCCAGCAGCTTCCGGTCAGATACGCAGTATTTT. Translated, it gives CASSFRSDTQYF.

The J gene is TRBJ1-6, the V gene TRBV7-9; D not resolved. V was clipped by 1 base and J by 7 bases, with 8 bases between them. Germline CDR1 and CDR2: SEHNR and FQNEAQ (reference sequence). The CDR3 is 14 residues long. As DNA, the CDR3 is TGTGCCAGCAGCTTAGAGGCAGAAAATTCACCCCTCCACTTT. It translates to CASSLEAENSPLHF.

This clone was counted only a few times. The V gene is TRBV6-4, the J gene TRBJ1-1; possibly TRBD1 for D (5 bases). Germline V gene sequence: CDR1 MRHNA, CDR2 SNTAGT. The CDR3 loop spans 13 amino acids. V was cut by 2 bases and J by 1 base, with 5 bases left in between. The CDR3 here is CASSDRGNTEAFF. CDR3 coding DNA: TGTGCCAGCAGTGACAGGGGGAACACTGAAGCTTTCTTT.

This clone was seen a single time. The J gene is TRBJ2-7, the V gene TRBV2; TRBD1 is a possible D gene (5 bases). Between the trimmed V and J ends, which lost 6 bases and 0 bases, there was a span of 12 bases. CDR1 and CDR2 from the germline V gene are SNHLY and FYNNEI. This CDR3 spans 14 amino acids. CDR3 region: CASRRQGPSYEQYF. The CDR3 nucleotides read TGTGCCAGCAGACGGCAGGGTCCCTCCTACGAGCAGTACTTC.

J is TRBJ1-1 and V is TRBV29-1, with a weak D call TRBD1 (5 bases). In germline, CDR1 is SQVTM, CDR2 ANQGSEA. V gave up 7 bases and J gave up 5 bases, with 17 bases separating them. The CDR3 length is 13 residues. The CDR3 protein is CSAIRAGRTEAFF. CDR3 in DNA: TGCAGCGCCATCAGGGCAGGGAGGACTGAAGCTTTCTTT.

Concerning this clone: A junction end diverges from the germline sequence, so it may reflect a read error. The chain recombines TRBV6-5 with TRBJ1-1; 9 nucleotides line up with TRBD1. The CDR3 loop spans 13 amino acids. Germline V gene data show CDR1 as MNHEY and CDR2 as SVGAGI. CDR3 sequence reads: CASRDRGNSEAFF. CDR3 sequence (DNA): TGTGCCAGCAGAGACAGGGGGAACTCTGAAGCTTTCTTT.

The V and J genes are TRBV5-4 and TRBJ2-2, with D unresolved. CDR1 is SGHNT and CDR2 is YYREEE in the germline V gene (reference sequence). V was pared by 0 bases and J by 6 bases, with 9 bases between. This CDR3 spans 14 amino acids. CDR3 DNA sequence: TGTGCCAGCAGCTTGGCATACGGATCCGGGGAGCTGTTTTTT. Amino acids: CASSLAYGSGELFF.

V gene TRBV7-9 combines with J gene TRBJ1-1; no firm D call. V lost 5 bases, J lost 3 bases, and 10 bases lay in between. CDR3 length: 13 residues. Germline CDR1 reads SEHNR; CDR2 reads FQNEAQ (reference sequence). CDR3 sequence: CASSPGVYTEAFF. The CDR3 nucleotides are TGTGCCAGCAGCCCTGGGGTCTACACTGAAGCTTTCTTT.

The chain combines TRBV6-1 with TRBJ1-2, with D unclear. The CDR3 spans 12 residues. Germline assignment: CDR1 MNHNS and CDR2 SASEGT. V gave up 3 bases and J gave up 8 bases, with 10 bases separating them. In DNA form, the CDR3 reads TGTGCCAGCAGTGAGAGGACGGCGGGCTACACCTTC. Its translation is CASSERTAGYTF.